The 15 T cell receptor beta chains reported below all come from one sample, sequenced in a study of breast tumors, draining lymph nodes, adjacent tissues. Breast cancer patients provided tissue from their axillary draining lymph nodes. TCRdb reanalysed the multiplex PCR reads using MiXCR and keeps one entry per CDR3 protein. The sample includes approximately 150,000 distinct CDR3 sequences, roughly 35% of them seen just once. Sequenced input: axillary lymph node tissue. The receptors originated from a female donor with breast cancer. Some clones in this sample may be carry-over from other donors' samples.

The genes are TRBV20-1 and TRBJ1-5; 11 bases agree with TRBD1. CDR1 is DFQATT and CDR2 is SNEGSKA in the germline V gene (reference sequence). The CDR3 has 16 residues. Trimming at V came to 6 bases and at J to 0 bases, leaving 7 bases not matched to a gene. CDR3 nucleotide sequence: TGCAGTGCCATCCGGACAGGGGGCGGTAGCAATCAGCCCCAGCATTTT. Encoded protein: CSAIRTGGGSNQPQHF.

Many counts were recorded for this clonotype. The chain is built from TRBV20-1 and TRBJ1-5, with a tentative D call TRBD1 (5 bases). Germline values: CDR1 DFQATT, CDR2 SNEGSKA (reference sequence). V lost 2 bases and J lost 6, with 11 bases in between. CDR3 length equals 13 residues. The CDR3 loop is CSARSPGGQPQHF. CDR3 DNA sequence: TGCAGTGCTAGAAGCCCCGGGGGTCAGCCCCAGCATTTT.

Comments on this clonotype: Germline and junction disagree at one end, which may indicate a read error. The chain carries TRBV3-1 and TRBJ2-3, with 10 positions matching TRBD2. Germline V gene data show CDR1 as LGHDT and CDR2 as YNNKEL (reference sequence). The CDR3 consists of 19 residues. CDR3 sequence reads: CASGQVLRTLAGRTDTQYF. CDR3 DNA: TGTGCCAGCGGCCAAGTTTTAAGAACACTAGCGGGAAGAACAGATACGCAGTATTTT.

This chain links TRBV29-1 with TRBJ1-6, with a weak D call TRBD1 (6 bases). Looked up from germline, CDR1 is SQVTM and CDR2 is ANQGSEA. V shed 5 bases and J shed 7 bases, with 15 bases lying between them. CDR3 size: 14 residues. CDR3 coding DNA: TGCAGCGTTAAAACCGGGACATCAAATTCACCCCTCCACTTT. Translating it yields CSVKTGTSNSPLHF.

This clonotype was counted many times. The chain is built from TRBV13 and TRBJ1-2; D might be TRBD1 (5 bases). Germline CDR1 is PRHDT and CDR2 is FYEKMQ (reference sequence). The germline V and J ends were trimmed by 5 bases and 5 bases, with 12 bases remaining between them. The CDR3 covers 13 residues. The CDR3 DNA is TGTGCCAGCAGCCCTCGGGGGGAATATGGCTACACCTTC. Translated, it gives CASSPRGEYGYTF.

Note on this clonotype: A much larger clonotype is one base distant, so this may be a read error. The conserved final phenylalanine or tryptophan is absent from the CDR3, which likely points to a read error. CDR3 residues: CASSLVAQGITGELFS. CDR3 sequence (DNA): TGTGCCAGCAGCTTAGTAGCACAAGGGATAACCGGGGAGCTGTTTTCT. V is TRBV11-2 and J is TRBJ2-2; D unclear. The CDR3 runs to 16 residues. The germline V gene has CDR1 SGHAT and CDR2 FQNNGV. V dropped 1 base and J dropped 5 bases, with 14 bases sitting between them.

This clonotype was picked up many times. The rearrangement uses TRBV15 and TRBJ2-7; D is ambiguous. CDR1 and CDR2 (germline): LNHNV, YYDKDF (reference sequence). The V end was cut by 4 bases, the J end by 4 bases, with 14 bases between. The CDR3 spans 14 residues. The CDR3 DNA reads TGTGCCACCAGCAAAGGACCGTCGAGATACGAGCAGTACTTC. It specifies CATSKGPSRYEQYF.

In the case of this clonotype: A much larger clone differs by one base, so this may be a read error. The chain is built from TRBV6-2 or TRBV6-3 and TRBJ1-2; D remains ambiguous. Trimming shortened V by 0 bases and J by 7 bases, and 12 bases separated the two germline ends. CDR3 length: 14 residues. Germline V gene sequence: CDR1 MNHEY, CDR2 SVGEGT. CDR3 loop: CASSYSSWFAGYTF. The CDR3 DNA follows: TGTGCCAGCAGTTACTCATCTTGGTTTGCTGGCTACACCTTC.

This clonotype was observed a few times. V is TRBV7-6 and J is TRBJ1-1; D is possibly TRBD1 (6 bases). The V end was cut by 5 bases, the J end by 3 bases, with 19 bases between. This CDR3 comprises 16 residues. The germline V gene has CDR1 SGHVS and CDR2 FNYEAQ. The CDR3 region is CASSQPSQGFYTEAFF. The CDR3 DNA is TGTGCCAGCAGCCAACCGTCACAGGGTTTTTACACTGAAGCTTTCTTT.

This clonotype has ten or more counts. The chain carries TRBV6-2 or TRBV6-3 and TRBJ2-6; no definite D call. This CDR3 contains 15 residues. Germline assignment: CDR1 MNHEY and CDR2 SVGEGT. The V and J ends lost 2 bases and 4 bases respectively, with 9 bases between them. CDR3 protein: CASSYRAPGANVLTF. The CDR3 DNA reads as TGTGCCAGCAGTTACAGGGCGCCCGGGGCCAACGTCCTGACTTTC.

This clonotype was seen ten or more times. The chain is built from TRBV14 and TRBJ2-7; D is ambiguous. In germline, CDR1 is SGHDN, CDR2 FVKESK. With 5 bases removed from V and 2 bases from J, the gap between germline ends came to 4 bases. The CDR3 length is 11 residues. The CDR3 nucleotides read TGTGCCAGCAGCTTTACCTACGAGCAGTACTTC. It yields the protein CASSFTYEQYF.

This clonotype occurred many times. The chain uses TRBV7-9 and TRBJ1-2; 8 bases align to TRBD1. This CDR3 has 15 amino acids. V shed 2 bases and J 4 bases; nucleotides not matched to a gene: 6. Germline V CDR1 and CDR2: SEHNR, FQNEAQ (reference sequence). The CDR3, as DNA: TGTGCCAGCAGCTTAACGGCAGGGGGCTTCTATGGCTACACCTTC. This encodes CASSLTAGGFYGYTF.

The J gene is TRBJ2-7, the V gene TRBV20-1, with unresolved D. V was pared by 3 bases and J by 0 bases, with 9 bases between. CDR3 length: 13 residues. CDR1 DFQATT and CDR2 SNEGSKA come from the germline V gene (reference sequence). The CDR3 nucleotides are TGCAGTGCTAGTATCGGGTCCTCCTACGAGCAGTACTTC. Translating gives CSASIGSSYEQYF.

This clonotype was counted between two and nine times. V and J are TRBV5-6 and TRBJ2-3, with TRBD2 identical over 7 bases. Unmatched junction bases numbered 13, after V lost 4 bases and J lost 2 bases. The V gene's germline CDR1 is SGHDT and CDR2 YYEEEE. This CDR3 has 17 residues. The chain's CDR3 is CASSLGGPAGTTDTQYF. In DNA, the CDR3 is TGTGCCAGCAGCCTGGGGGGACCAGCGGGGACCACAGATACGCAGTATTTT.

This clonotype was detected many times. The chain carries TRBV28 and TRBJ2-7; the D call may be TRBD1 or TRBD2 (5 bases each). Germline CDR1 and CDR2: MDHEN and SYDVKM. There are 14 residues in the CDR3. Trimming took 6 bases from V and 2 from J, leaving 14 bases between them. In DNA form, the CDR3 reads TGTGCCAGCAGAGACCGGGGCAGAACCTACGAGCAGTACTTC. It encodes CASRDRGRTYEQYF.